This TCR beta chain appears in the sequencing data of a study of cytomegalovirus exposure and HLA in healthy donors. Study summary: Among around 400 genotyped donors, about 80% fell in the Caucasian-associated ancestry cluster.

Germline loops: CDR1 SGHTA, CDR2 FQGNSA. Deletions cut 0 bases from V and 3 bases from J, with 8 bases between. CDR3 length equals 15 residues. Use of 60 Vbeta and 13 Jbeta primers characterized the PCR. The method was immunoSEQ multiplex PCR; TCRdb's version includes in-frame clones alone and lacks a portion of them. The repertoire holds around 100,000 clones, with approximately 70% as singletons. This clone was detected a few times. What it binds is not known. Points from the study as a whole: Analyses of presence/absence relied on an assumption of roughly uniform sequencing depth across donors.

The gene calls are TRBV7-2 and TRBJ1-4; D call uncertain. The receptor's source is a woman between 18 and 30 years old in good health and CMV-seropositive. The sequenced sample consisted of PBMCs. The CDR3 DNA reads as TGTGCCAGCAGCTTAGCGGGAGGGCCTAATGAAAAACTGTTTTTT. Translating gives CASSLAGGPNEKLFF. Drawing the rest from reference TRBV7-2 and TRBJ1-4, the complete variable domain is GAGVSQSPSNKVTEKGKDVELRCDPISGHTALYWYRQSLGQGLEFLIYFQGNSAPDKSGLPSDRFSAERTGGSVSTLTIQRTQQEDSAVYLCASSLAGGPNEKLFFGSGTQLSVL.